What follows are 21 T cell receptor beta chains derived from one specimen sequenced in a study of shared clonotypes between healthy human individuals. TCRdb's table, derived via immunoSEQ multiplex PCR, lists solely in-frame clones and lacks some. The sample consists of 850,000 to 1,100,000 clones, around 77% of them appearing once. Sequenced sample: memory CD4+ T cells from PBMCs. The subset is: CD45RA-negative fraction. These receptors were collected from a man aged 18 to 30 in good health. Some clones in this sample may be carry-over from other donors' samples.

In its sample, this clone was seen once. J is TRBJ2-5 and V is TRBV5-1; D may be TRBD1 (5 bases). The J call may be incorrect, as the DNA end agrees better with TRBJ2-7. The CDR3 totals 13 residues. CDR1 is SGHRS and CDR2 is YFSETQ in the germline V gene. The CDR3 nucleotides are TGCGCCAGCAGCCCGTCAGGGTCCTACGAGCAGTACTTC. It codes for CASSPSGSYEQYF.

This clone occurred a few times. The V call is TRBV28, the J call TRBJ2-7; 8 bases agree with TRBD2. The germline V gene has CDR1 MDHEN and CDR2 SYDVKM. J was trimmed by 0 bases and V by 7 bases; bases with no gene match: 8. The CDR3 loop spans 15 amino acids. In DNA form, the CDR3 reads TGTGCCAGCATTGGAGGCAGCGGGGGCTCCTACGAGCAGTACTTC. As protein: CASIGGSGGSYEQYF.

With regard to this clone: The same CDR3 can be traced to other DNA sequences in this sample. The rearrangement joins TRBV7-7 to TRBJ2-5; perhaps TRBD2 as D (5 bases). Germline CDR1 SSHAT, CDR2 FNYEAQ (reference sequence). The CDR3 is made up of 13 amino acids. The germline V and J ends were trimmed by 5 bases and 5 bases, with 12 bases remaining between them. The CDR3 loop is CASSRGSGETQYF. As DNA, the CDR3 is TGTGCCAGCAGCCGAGGGTCCGGGGAGACCCAGTACTTC.

On this clone itself: The same CDR3 also results from other DNA sequences found in this sample. This chain uses TRBV12-5 with TRBJ1-3; no clear D. From germline, CDR1 is LGHNT and CDR2 FRNRAP. Trimming took off 1 base at V and 0 bases at J, with 10 bases between the two ends. The CDR3 covers 16 residues. For the CDR3, the DNA is TGTGCTAGTGGTTTGGGGCAAGGGATCTCTGGAAACACCATATATTTT. Translated: CASGLGQGISGNTIYF. Based on the CDR3 plus reference TRBV12-5 and TRBJ1-3, the full variable domain is DARVTQTPRHKVTEMGQEVTMRCQPILGHNTVFWYRQTMMQGLELLAYFRNRAPLDDSGMPKDRFSAEMPDATLATLKIQPSEPRDSAVYFCASGLGQGISGNTIYFGEGSWLTVV.

The V and J genes are TRBV11-1 and TRBJ2-7; 14 nucleotides agree with TRBD2. J lost 0 bases, V lost 5 bases, and 6 bases had no gene match. The CDR3 sequence is 17 residues long. Germline CDR1 and CDR2: SGHAT and FQDESV (reference sequence). The CDR3 region has the DNA TGTGCCAGCAGCCTGGGACTAGCGGGAGTCCCCTCCTACGAGCAGTACTTC. This sequence encodes CASSLGLAGVPSYEQYF. Full variable domain (outside the CDR3, taken from reference TRBV11-1 and TRBJ2-7): EAEVAQSPRYKITEKSQAVAFWCDPISGHATLYWYRQILGQGPELLVQFQDESVVDDSQLPKDRFSAERLKGVDSTLKIQPAELGDSAMYLCASSLGLAGVPSYEQYFGPGTRLTVT.

The chain has TRBV19 and TRBJ1-5; the match to TRBD1 covers 10 bases. Germline V CDR1 and CDR2: LNHDA, SQIVND (reference sequence). With 5 bases clipped from V and 2 bases from J, the junction kept 6 bases outside the gene matches. The CDR3 consists of 16 residues. Here the CDR3 reads CASSEGTGVGNQPQHF. CDR3 sequence (DNA): TGTGCCAGTAGTGAAGGGACAGGGGTTGGCAATCAGCCCCAGCATTTT.

This chain uses TRBV29-1 with TRBJ1-1, with 9 bases matching TRBD1. Unmatched junction bases numbered 11, after V lost 3 bases and J lost 6 bases. The CDR3 loop spans 15 amino acids. The germline CDR1 and CDR2 sequences are SQVTM and ANQGSEA. CDR3 residues: CSVEVMDRGGSEAFF. The CDR3 DNA reads as TGCAGCGTTGAGGTTATGGACAGGGGAGGCTCTGAAGCTTTCTTT.

The rearrangement links TRBV5-1 to TRBJ1-1; TRBD1 might be the D (5 bases). Germline assignment: CDR1 SGHRS and CDR2 YFSETQ. The CDR3 runs 14 residues. Trimming removed 2 bases from V and 1 base from J, with 9 bases in between. DNA for the CDR3: TGCGCCAGCAGCTTTCAGGGCCCGAACACTGAAGCTTTCTTT. Translating gives CASSFQGPNTEAFF.

This rearrangement joins TRBV6-5 to TRBJ2-7; 7 nucleotides match TRBD2. CDR1 and CDR2 from the germline V gene are MNHEY and SVGAGI. This CDR3 region has 13 residues. The V and J ends lost 5 bases and 1 base, in that order; junction bases with no gene match: 2. The CDR3 spells CASSRGRSYEQYF. Here the CDR3 DNA reads TGTGCCAGCAGTCGCGGGAGATCCTACGAGCAGTACTTC.

This clone was seen a single time. The chain couples TRBV7-9 to TRBJ2-1, with a possible D match to TRBD2 (5 bases). The CDR3 spans 16 residues. Germline V lookup: CDR1 SEHNR, CDR2 FQNEAQ (reference sequence). V was clipped by 5 bases and J by 4 bases, with 18 bases between them. DNA for the CDR3: TGTGCCAGCAGCGATATTAGGGCGGGTCGGTACAATGAGCAGTTCTTC. Its protein product is CASSDIRAGRYNEQFF.

This clone was seen just once. This chain links TRBV29-1 with TRBJ2-3; TRBD2 aligns across 7 bases. CDR1 is SQVTM and CDR2 is ANQGSEA in the germline V gene. The CDR3 contains 17 residues. J lost 1 base, V lost 0 bases, and 10 bases had no gene match. As DNA, the CDR3 is TGCAGCGTTGAAGATCTCGGACTAGTCGCCCGCACAGATACGCAGTATTTT. Translated: CSVEDLGLVARTDTQYF.

This clone was detected only once. The gene calls are TRBV18 and TRBJ1-2; 10 nucleotides line up with TRBD1. The CDR3 is 16 residues long. CDR1 is KGHSH and CDR2 is LQKENI in the germline V gene. Trimming removed 6 bases from V and 0 bases from J; junction bases left unmatched: 7. The CDR3 is CASSQGQGMANYGYTF. CDR3 in DNA: TGTGCCAGCTCCCAGGGACAGGGGATGGCTAACTATGGCTACACCTTC.

The V call is TRBV6-1, the J call TRBJ1-1; 8 bases match TRBD1. Trimming at V came to 6 bases and at J to 2 bases, leaving 5 bases not matched to a gene. The germline V gene has CDR1 MNHNS and CDR2 SASEGT. The CDR3 runs 14 residues. CDR3 sequence: CASSGQGINTEAFF. The CDR3 coding sequence is TGTGCCAGCAGCGGACAGGGAATCAACACTGAAGCTTTCTTT.

The J gene is TRBJ1-5, the V gene TRBV5-1; D remains unclear. V lost 2 bases and J 0 bases, leaving 12 bases between the germline ends. This CDR3 contains 16 residues. The V gene's germline CDR1 is SGHRS and CDR2 YFSETQ. In nucleotides, the CDR3 is TGCGCCAGCAGCTTAACGGCAGCCAGTAGCAATCAGCCCCAGCATTTT. This encodes CASSLTAASSNQPQHF. Full variable domain (remainder filled in from reference TRBV5-1 and TRBJ1-5): KAGVTQTPRYLIKTRGQQVTLSCSPISGHRSVSWYQQTPGQGLQFLFEYFSETQRNKGNFPGRFSGRQFSNSRSEMNVSTLELGDSALYLCASSLTAASSNQPQHFGDGTRLSIL.

This chain connects TRBV5-1 to TRBJ2-7; D is uncertain. The CDR3 covers 16 residues. CDR1 is SGHRS, CDR2 YFSETQ, per germline. V was trimmed by 1 base and J by 0 bases, leaving 14 bases between them. The CDR3 DNA is TGCGCCAGCAGCTTGATGGGTCGCTTTAGCTCCTACGAGCAGTACTTC. Protein sequence: CASSLMGRFSSYEQYF.

The rearrangement links TRBV28 to TRBJ2-7, with 7 bases aligning to TRBD1. The CDR3 totals 14 residues. Germline assignment: CDR1 MDHEN and CDR2 SYDVKM. V shed 8 bases, J shed 3 bases, and the junction held 10 bases outside the gene matches. The CDR3 loop is CASCDRDELYEQYF. The CDR3 DNA follows: TGTGCCAGCTGCGACAGGGACGAACTCTACGAGCAGTACTTC.

This chain connects TRBV18 to TRBJ1-2; D remains ambiguous. CDR1 and CDR2 (germline): KGHSH, LQKENI. This CDR3 contains 16 residues. Trimming stripped 2 bases from V and 2 bases from J, with 15 bases between. CDR3 DNA sequence: TGTGCCAGCTCACCAGGGCAGCTACTCTCCAACTATGGCTACACCTTC. Translated: CASSPGQLLSNYGYTF.

Notes on this clone: The sample has other DNA sequences that encode this CDR3 too. This chain connects TRBV5-6 to TRBJ2-3; the match to TRBD1 covers 9 bases. The ends lost 4 bases at V and 0 bases at J; junction bases unmatched: 3. The CDR3 loop spans 15 amino acids. Germline V gene lookup returns CDR1 SGHDT and CDR2 YYEEEE. CDR3: CASSPGTGSTDTQYF. The CDR3 nucleotides read TGTGCCAGCAGCCCGGGGACAGGGAGCACAGATACGCAGTATTTT.

The chain recombines TRBV28 with TRBJ2-7; 10 bases align to TRBD2. CDR1 is MDHEN and CDR2 is SYDVKM in the germline V gene. V dropped 1 base and J dropped 4; count of bases not matched to a gene: 4. The CDR3 covers 15 residues. The CDR3 DNA follows: TGTGCCAGCAGTTTATTGGGAGCGGGAGGGTACGAGCAGTACTTC. Its translation: CASSLLGAGGYEQYF.

The chain links TRBV2 to TRBJ2-3; possibly TRBD2 for D (5 bases). The V end lost 1 base, the J end lost 14 bases, and 13 bases lay between the germline ends. Germline V CDR1 and CDR2: SNHLY, FYNNEI. CDR3 size: 12 residues. CDR3 nucleotides: TGTGCCAGCAGTGAAGTTAGCGCCAGTGCGTATTTT. It translates to CASSEVSASAYF. Based on the CDR3 plus reference TRBV2 and TRBJ2-3, the full variable domain is EPEVTQTPSHQVTQMGQEVILRCVPISNHLYFYWYRQILGQKVEFLVSFYNNEISEKSEIFDDQFSVERPDGSNFTLKIRSTKLEDSAMYFCASSEVSASAYFGPGTRLTVL.

This sequence joins TRBV7-9 and TRBJ2-5; 7 bases align to TRBD2. V was pared by 5 bases and J by 2 bases, with 5 bases of the junction left unmatched. From germline, CDR1 is SEHNR and CDR2 FQNEAQ (reference sequence). This CDR3 spans 14 amino acids. CDR3 coding DNA: TGTGCCAGCAGCCCGCGGACTAGTCAAGAGACCCAGTACTTC. Translated: CASSPRTSQETQYF.